This T cell receptor beta chain emerged from a study of blood T cell repertoires in COVID-19. About the research overall: Some COVID-19 samples were acute and others convalescent; all came from the United States, Italy and Spain. The cDNA or gDNA used as material had been derived from T cells, B-cell-depleted T cells, or PBMCs.

Authors' processing steps: Reference gene primer amplification yielded estimated nucleated cell counts. Here immunoSEQ multiplex PCR was the method, and the copy in TCRdb shows in-frame clones only, minus some. Clonal size and the V and J genes are those of that table, whereas D and trimming came from the DNA. The sample comprises a few hundred thousand clones, around 87% of which are singletons, and 6.5% to 9.5% rests with the top ten. This CDR3 is 13 amino acids long. V gave up 2 bases and J gave up 4 bases, with 8 bases separating them. Germline CDR1 MGHRA, CDR2 YSYEKL. Material: peripheral blood. V is TRBV4-1 and J is TRBJ1-1, with D possibly matching TRBD1 (5 bases). The sequence was obtained from a woman between 50 and 59 years old who had recovered from COVID-19. The CDR3 DNA reads TGCGCCAGCAGCCAACGGGACTTCACTGAAGCTTTCTTT. Translation gives CASSQRDFTEAFF.